This entry lists 25 T cell receptor beta chains sequenced from one sample in a study of T-cell memory formation after mild COVID-19. TCRdb reanalysed the 5' RACE reads using MiXCR and keeps one entry per CDR3 protein. The sample shows 300,000 or so distinct CDR3 sequences, about 17% of them seen only once. Sequencing was carried out using PBMCs or a T cell subset sorted from them (not recorded which). Receptors were obtained from a man aged 18 to 29 who had mild COVID-19 (a few samples of this study predate the infection). Cell type and time point are not known.

This clonotype was counted at least ten times. V usage is TRBV2 and J usage is TRBJ2-3; D gene ambiguous. CDR3 length equals 16 residues. CDR1 and CDR2 (germline): SNHLY, FYNNEI. The V gene lost 6 bases and the J gene lost 0 bases, with 16 bases spanning the gap. This chain's CDR3 is CASRPGEGKSTDTQYF. The CDR3 DNA reads TGTGCCAGCAGGCCCGGAGAAGGTAAAAGCACAGATACGCAGTATTTT.

The rearrangement joins TRBV12-3 or TRBV12-4 to TRBJ2-6, with D uncertain. The CDR3 extends over 13 amino acids. Trimming took off 7 bases at V and 0 bases at J, with 4 bases between the two ends. CDR3 in amino acids: CASTSSGANVLTF. In nucleotides, the CDR3 is TGTGCCAGCACAAGCTCTGGGGCCAACGTCCTGACTTTC.

This clonotype was observed a few times. The chain couples TRBV2 to TRBJ2-7, with D perhaps TRBD1 (5 bases). Germline values: CDR1 SNHLY, CDR2 FYNNEI. This CDR3 has 14 amino acids. Trimming removed 3 bases at V and 2 bases at J, with 11 bases between. CDR3 sequence reads: CASSETASTYEQYV. The DNA of the CDR3 is TGTGCCAGCAGTGAGACAGCCTCTACCTACGAGCAGTACGTC.

The chain uses TRBV7-8 and TRBJ2-7; D could derive from TRBD1 or TRBD2 (5 bases each). With 5 bases removed from V and 1 base from J, the gap between germline ends came to 18 bases. The CDR3 is made up of 16 amino acids. The germline gives CDR1 SGHVS, CDR2 FQNEAQ. For the CDR3, the DNA is TGTGCCAGCAGCGAGGGACCTCGGGGCAGTTCCTACGAGCAGTACGTC. Amino acid sequence: CASSEGPRGSSYEQYV.

The V and J genes are TRBV6-6 and TRBJ2-1; D gene unclear. V lost 5 bases and J 4 bases, leaving 15 bases between the germline ends. This CDR3 has 15 amino acids. The germline V gene encodes CDR1 MNHNY and CDR2 SVGAGI (reference sequence). The CDR3 sequence: CASSPDLSLYNEQFF. CDR3 in DNA: TGTGCCAGCAGTCCTGACCTCAGCCTTTACAATGAGCAGTTCTTC.

The count of this clonotype is one. The chain links TRBV12-3 or TRBV12-4 to TRBJ2-2; 7 bases are a match to TRBD1. The CDR3 is made up of 15 amino acids. The ends lost 6 bases at V and 2 bases at J; junction bases unmatched: 6. CDR3 DNA sequence: TGTGCCAGCAGCCCGACAGGGTTCAACACCGGGGAGCTGTTTTTT. Amino acid sequence: CASSPTGFNTGELFF.

The rearrangement links TRBV5-5 to TRBJ2-7; 12 positions match TRBD1. The germline V gene encodes CDR1 SGHKS and CDR2 YYEKEE (reference sequence). Trimming at V came to 4 bases and at J to 9 bases, leaving 11 bases not matched to a gene. The CDR3 loop spans 15 amino acids. DNA for the CDR3: TGTGCCAGCAGCACCCCCGGGACAGGGGGCAGGGGGCAGTACTTC. Its translation: CASSTPGTGGRGQYF. Variable domain in full (rest from reference TRBV5-5 and TRBJ2-7): DAGVTQSPTHLIKTRGQQVTLRCSPISGHKSVSWYQQVLGQGPQFIFQYYEKEERGRGNFPDRFSARQFPNYSSELNVNALLLGDSALYLCASSTPGTGGRGQYFGPGTRLTVT.

This clonotype was counted between two and nine times. The chain uses TRBV7-9 and TRBJ2-3; 7 nucleotides line up with TRBD1. V gave up 5 bases and J gave up 6 bases; unmatched junction bases: 17. Per germline, CDR1 SEHNR and CDR2 FQNEAQ (reference sequence). This CDR3 spans 17 amino acids. CDR3 in amino acids: CASSPPRRDRPTDTQYF. CDR3 bases: TGTGCCAGCAGCCCCCCGCGACGGGACAGACCTACCGATACGCAGTATTTT.

This clonotype was found a few times. The genes are TRBV5-6 and TRBJ2-1; no firm D call. V lost 4 bases to trimming and J lost 7 bases, with 21 bases between them. The CDR3 sequence is 16 residues long. Germline CDR1 SGHDT, CDR2 YYEEEE. CDR3 loop: CASSPAPWSKANEQFF. The CDR3 bases are TGTGCCAGCAGCCCAGCTCCATGGTCGAAAGCGAATGAGCAGTTCTTC.

This clonotype was observed a handful of times. V and J are TRBV7-8 and TRBJ1-2; weak D call: TRBD1 (6 bases). CDR3 length equals 17 residues. V was shortened by 3 bases and J by 9 bases, with 26 bases between the two germline ends. From germline, CDR1 is SGHVS and CDR2 FQNEAQ. CDR3 protein: CASSLGWRGGIEARYTF. In DNA, the CDR3 is TGTGCCAGCAGCTTGGGCTGGAGGGGGGGTATCGAGGCTCGCTACACCTTC.

The chain employs TRBV27 and TRBJ2-6; TRBD2 agrees at 8 bases. This CDR3 has 20 amino acids. In germline, CDR1 is MNHEY, CDR2 SMNVEV (reference sequence). Losses at the gene ends were 6 bases for V and 5 bases for J; bases not matched to a gene: 21. CDR3 DNA sequence: TGTGCCAGCAGCCCTGGCTTCGGGGGGGGCGCATTCTGGAGGGCCAACGTCCTGACTTTC. This translates into CASSPGFGGGAFWRANVLTF.

This rearrangement joins TRBV12-3 or TRBV12-4 to TRBJ2-3, with 8 positions matching TRBD2. V dropped 6 bases and J dropped 5; count of bases not matched to a gene: 10. This CDR3 has 15 residues. The CDR3 nucleotides are TGTGCCAGCAGGCCTAGCGGGCCTACTGGAGATACGCAGTATTTT. Protein: CASRPSGPTGDTQYF.

This sequence joins TRBV7-2 and TRBJ1-5, with D unclear. V was trimmed by 1 base and J by 5 bases, leaving 3 bases between them. CDR1 and CDR2 from the germline V gene are SGHTA and FQGNSA. This CDR3 is built from 12 residues. CDR3 in DNA: TGTGCCAGCAGCTTAGTTCATCAGCCCCAGCATTTT. Protein product: CASSLVHQPQHF.

This clonotype showed up many times. This rearrangement joins TRBV11-1 to TRBJ2-4; perhaps TRBD2 as D (5 bases). This CDR3 spans 18 amino acids. CDR1 is SGHAT, CDR2 FQDESV, per germline (reference sequence). V lost 0 bases, J lost 0 bases, and 15 bases lay in between. CDR3 sequence: CASSLALGIAGAKNIQYF. CDR3 sequence (DNA): TGTGCCAGCAGCTTAGCGCTGGGGATCGCGGGAGCCAAAAACATTCAGTACTTC.

This clonotype was counted a few times. The chain uses TRBV6-5 and TRBJ1-2; D remains ambiguous. V lost 2 bases and J lost 4, with 11 bases in between. Germline assignment: CDR1 MNHEY and CDR2 SVGAGI. This CDR3 spans 14 amino acids. As DNA, the CDR3 is TGTGCCAGCAGTTACGGTCAGGTCTCCTATGGCTACACCTTC. Protein sequence: CASSYGQVSYGYTF.

The sample holds many counts of this clonotype. The genes are TRBV27 and TRBJ1-3; weak D call: TRBD1 (6 bases). CDR1 is MNHEY, CDR2 SMNVEV, per germline (reference sequence). The CDR3 contains 18 residues. V lost 0 bases, J lost 0 bases, and 15 bases lay in between. CDR3 nucleotide sequence: TGTGCCAGCAGTTTATCGGGTACAGGGCCCCGCTCTGGAAACACCATATATTTT. Its protein product is CASSLSGTGPRSGNTIYF.

This clonotype was seen a handful of times. The V call is TRBV28, the J call TRBJ2-7; no clear D gene. This CDR3 is built from 12 residues. V was clipped by 6 bases and J by 4 bases, with 10 bases between them. The germline gives CDR1 MDHEN, CDR2 SYDVKM. CDR3 amino acids: CASSSDGYEQYF. CDR3 DNA sequence: TGTGCCAGCAGCTCGGACGGGTACGAGCAGTACTTC.

The chain links TRBV7-2 to TRBJ2-3; D remains unclear. CDR1 and CDR2 from the germline V gene are SGHTA and FQGNSA. Trimming removed 7 bases at V and 4 bases at J, with 12 bases between. This CDR3 is 13 amino acids long. The CDR3 reads CASTSLWADTQYF. As DNA, the CDR3 is TGTGCCAGCACCTCCCTATGGGCAGATACGCAGTATTTT.

This clonotype has more than one count but fewer than ten. This chain links TRBV20-1 with TRBJ2-7; the D call may be TRBD1 or TRBD2 (5 bases each). V was trimmed by 7 bases and J by 2 bases, leaving 9 bases between them. CDR1 DFQATT and CDR2 SNEGSKA come from the germline V gene (reference sequence). This CDR3 spans 11 amino acids. Written as DNA, the CDR3 is TGCAGTGTGAGGGGTACCTACGAGCAGTACGTC. It specifies CSVRGTYEQYV.

The V call is TRBV27, the J call TRBJ1-1; no firm D call. V lost 5 bases to trimming and J lost 1 base, with 14 bases between them. CDR3 size: 15 residues. Germline loops: CDR1 MNHEY, CDR2 SMNVEV (reference sequence). CDR3: CASSPLGSQNTEAFF. The CDR3 DNA sequence: TGTGCCAGCAGTCCCTTAGGAAGCCAGAACACTGAAGCTTTCTTT.

The rearrangement links TRBV25-1 to TRBJ2-1; D is uncertain. Between the trimmed V and J ends, which lost 4 bases and 0 bases, there was a span of 7 bases. The V gene's germline CDR1 is MGHDK and CDR2 SYGVNS. The CDR3 consists of 14 residues. The CDR3 here is CASSVLGSYNEQFF. The CDR3 region has the DNA TGTGCCAGCAGTGTTTTGGGCTCCTACAATGAGCAGTTCTTC.

The chain joins TRBV7-2 to TRBJ2-5, with a weak D call TRBD1 (5 bases). Trimming took off 3 bases at V and 1 base at J, with 9 bases between the two ends. This CDR3 is 14 amino acids long. Germline V gives CDR1 SGHTA, CDR2 FQGNSA. The CDR3 reads CASSFRVSQETQYF. Here the CDR3 DNA reads TGTGCCAGCAGCTTCAGGGTTTCCCAAGAGACCCAGTACTTC.

Notes on this clonotype: The junction does not match germline at one end; this may be a read error. The J gene is TRBJ2-7, the V gene TRBV10-1; maybe TRBD2 (7 bases). The CDR3 length is 14 residues. Per germline, CDR1 WNHNN and CDR2 SYGVQD (reference sequence). Written as DNA, the CDR3 is TGCGCCAGCAGTGGGGGGGGGCTTGTCGACGAGCTGTACTTC. Its translation: CASSGGGLVDELYF.

This clonotype was seen a handful of times. The CDR3 coding sequence is TGTGCCAGCAGTTCGCGACAGCACTCTGGGGCCAACGTCCTGACTTTC. Its protein is CASSSRQHSGANVLTF. The chain has TRBV12-3 or TRBV12-4 and TRBJ2-6, with TRBD1 as a possible D gene (5 bases). The CDR3 runs to 16 residues. Trimming shortened V by 4 bases and J by 0 bases, and 10 bases separated the two germline ends.

This rearrangement joins TRBV7-9 to TRBJ1-1; D might be TRBD1 (6 bases). The germline gives CDR1 SEHNR, CDR2 FQNEAQ (reference sequence). Trimming removed 7 bases at V and 4 bases at J, with 19 bases between. The CDR3 covers 15 residues. CDR3: CASTPRGGVGTEAFF. The CDR3 nucleotides read TGTGCCAGCACCCCGAGGGGGGGTGTGGGCACTGAAGCTTTCTTT.